This T cell receptor (beta chain) was found in a study of T cell responses to AZD1222 COVID-19 vaccine. Study-level points and caveats: Reportedly, close to half of spike-specific TCRs are directed against unmutated variant regions. Across spike, vaccine-associated CD4 TCRs were found, dominant at 160-218 and 743-854. Spike-specific TCR breadth and depth both grew after two AZD1222 doses.

In the case of this clone: Its antigen is unknown.

Here immunoSEQ multiplex PCR was the method, and the copy in TCRdb shows in-frame clones only, minus some. This repertoire shows more than 150,000 clones, about nine tenths found once; its top ten account for 6.9%. This CDR3 is 14 amino acids long. Deletions cut 2 bases from V and 5 bases from J, with 13 bases between. Germline CDR1 reads SGHAT; CDR2 reads FQNNGV. The receptor comes from an adult who had recovered from COVID-19. V gene TRBV11-2 combines with J gene TRBJ2-7; weak D call: TRBD1 (6 bases). The sample in question was peripheral blood, obtained after recovery from COVID-19. The CDR3 bases are TGTGCCAGCAGCTTAATTAGGGGGAAGCACGAGCAGTACTTC. This gives the protein CASSLIRGKHEQYF.